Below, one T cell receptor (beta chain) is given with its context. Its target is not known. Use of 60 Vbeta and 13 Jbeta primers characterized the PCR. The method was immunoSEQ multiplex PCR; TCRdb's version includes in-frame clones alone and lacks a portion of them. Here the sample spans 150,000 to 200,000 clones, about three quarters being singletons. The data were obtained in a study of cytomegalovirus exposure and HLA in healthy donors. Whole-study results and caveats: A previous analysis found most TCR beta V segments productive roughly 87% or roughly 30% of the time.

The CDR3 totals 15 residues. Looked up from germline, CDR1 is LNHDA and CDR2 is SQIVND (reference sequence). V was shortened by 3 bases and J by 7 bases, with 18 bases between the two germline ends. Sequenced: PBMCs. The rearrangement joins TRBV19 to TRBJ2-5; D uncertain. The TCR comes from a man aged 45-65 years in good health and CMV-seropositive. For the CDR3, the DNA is TGTGCCAGTAGTATGGTTAATCAACGTGGAGTGACCCAGTACTTC. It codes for CASSMVNQRGVTQYF.